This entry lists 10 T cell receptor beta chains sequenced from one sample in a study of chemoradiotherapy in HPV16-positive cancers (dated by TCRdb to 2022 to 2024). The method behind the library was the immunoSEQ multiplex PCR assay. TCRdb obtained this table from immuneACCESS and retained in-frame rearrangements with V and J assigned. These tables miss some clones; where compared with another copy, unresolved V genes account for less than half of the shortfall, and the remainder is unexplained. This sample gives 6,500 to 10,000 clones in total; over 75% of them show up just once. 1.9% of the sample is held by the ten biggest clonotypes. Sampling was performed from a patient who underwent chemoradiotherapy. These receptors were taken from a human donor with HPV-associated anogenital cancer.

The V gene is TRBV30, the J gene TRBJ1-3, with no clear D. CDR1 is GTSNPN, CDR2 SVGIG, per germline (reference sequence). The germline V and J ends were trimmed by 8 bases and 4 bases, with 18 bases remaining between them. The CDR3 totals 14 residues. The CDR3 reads CAGALGRSGNTIYF. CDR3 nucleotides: TGTGCCGGAGCCCTGGGTAGAAGCGGAAACACCATATATTTT. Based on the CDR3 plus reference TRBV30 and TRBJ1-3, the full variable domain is SQTIHQWPATLVQPVGSPLSLECTVEGTSNPNLYWYRQAAGRGLQLLFYSVGIGQISSEVPQNLSASRPQDRQFILSSKKLLLSDSGFYLCAGALGRSGNTIYFGEGSWLTVV.

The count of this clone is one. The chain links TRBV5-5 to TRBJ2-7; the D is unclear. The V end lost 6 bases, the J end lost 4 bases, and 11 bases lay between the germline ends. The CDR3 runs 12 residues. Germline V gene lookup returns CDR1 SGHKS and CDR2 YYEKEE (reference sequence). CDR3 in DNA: TGTGCCAGCACCACTGATCTTTACGAGCAGTACTTC. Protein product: CASTTDLYEQYF.

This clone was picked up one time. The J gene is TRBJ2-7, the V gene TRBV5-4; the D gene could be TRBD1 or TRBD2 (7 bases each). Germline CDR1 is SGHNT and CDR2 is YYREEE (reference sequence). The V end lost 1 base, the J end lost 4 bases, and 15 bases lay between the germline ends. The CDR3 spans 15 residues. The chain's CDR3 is CASSLKGQGGYEQYF. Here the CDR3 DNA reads TGTGCCAGCAGCTTGAAGGGTCAGGGGGGGTACGAGCAGTACTTC.

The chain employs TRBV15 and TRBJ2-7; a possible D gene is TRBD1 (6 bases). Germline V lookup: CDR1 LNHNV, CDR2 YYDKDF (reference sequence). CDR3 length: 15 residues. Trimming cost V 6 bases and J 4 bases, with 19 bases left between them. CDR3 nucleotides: TGTGCCACCAGTGTCTCCGGGACAACTGTTTACGAGCAGTACTTC. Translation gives CATSVSGTTVYEQYF.

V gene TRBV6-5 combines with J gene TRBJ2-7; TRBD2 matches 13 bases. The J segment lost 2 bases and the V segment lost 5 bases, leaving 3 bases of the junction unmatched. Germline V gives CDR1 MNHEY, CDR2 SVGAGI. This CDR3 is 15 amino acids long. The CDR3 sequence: CASSPLAGGTYEQYF. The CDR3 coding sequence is TGTGCCAGCAGTCCACTAGCGGGAGGGACCTACGAGCAGTACTTC.

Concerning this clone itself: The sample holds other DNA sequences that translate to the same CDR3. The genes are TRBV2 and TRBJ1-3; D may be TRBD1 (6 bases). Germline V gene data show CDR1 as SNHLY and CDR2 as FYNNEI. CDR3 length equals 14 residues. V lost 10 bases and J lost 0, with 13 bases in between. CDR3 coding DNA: TGTGCCATCCGGGGGGGCGACTCTGGAAACACCATATATTTT. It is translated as CAIRGGDSGNTIYF.

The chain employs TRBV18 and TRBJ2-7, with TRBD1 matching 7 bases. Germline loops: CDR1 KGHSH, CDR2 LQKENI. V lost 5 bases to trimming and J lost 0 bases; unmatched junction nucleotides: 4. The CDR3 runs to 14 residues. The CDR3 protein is CASSADRASYEQYF. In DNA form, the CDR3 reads TGTGCCAGCTCAGCTGACAGGGCCTCCTACGAGCAGTACTTC.

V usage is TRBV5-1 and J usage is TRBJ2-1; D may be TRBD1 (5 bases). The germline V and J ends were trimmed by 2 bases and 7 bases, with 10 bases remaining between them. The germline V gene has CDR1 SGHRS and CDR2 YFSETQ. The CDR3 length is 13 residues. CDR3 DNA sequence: TGCGCCAGCAGCTTTAGTCACAGGAATGAGCAGTTCTTC. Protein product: CASSFSHRNEQFF.

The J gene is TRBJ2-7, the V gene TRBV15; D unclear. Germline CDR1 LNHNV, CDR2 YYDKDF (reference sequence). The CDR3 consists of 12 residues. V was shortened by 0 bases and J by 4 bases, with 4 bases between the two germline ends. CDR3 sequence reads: CATSRDRYEQYF. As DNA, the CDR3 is TGTGCCACCAGCAGAGATCGGTACGAGCAGTACTTC.

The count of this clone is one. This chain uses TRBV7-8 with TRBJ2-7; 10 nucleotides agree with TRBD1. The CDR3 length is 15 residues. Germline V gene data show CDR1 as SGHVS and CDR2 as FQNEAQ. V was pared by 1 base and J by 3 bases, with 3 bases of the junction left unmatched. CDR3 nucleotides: TGTGCCAGCAGCTTAGTGGGACAGGGGATCTACGAGCAGTACTTC. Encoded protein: CASSLVGQGIYEQYF.